This paragraph covers one T cell receptor beta chain sequence. This entry comes from a study of blood T cell repertoires in COVID-19. For the study at large: COVID-19 samples from acute and convalescent phases originated in the United States, Italy and Spain. Nucleic acid was either cDNA or gDNA, and it came from T cells, B-cell-depleted T cells, or PBMCs.

The germline gives CDR1 ENHRY, CDR2 SYGVKD. The CDR3 spans 13 residues. The trim removed 4 bases at V and 7 bases at J, leaving 4 bases unmatched. Authors' analysis steps: Reference gene primer amplification yielded estimated nucleated cell counts. The repertoire was sequenced with immunoSEQ multiplex PCR; TCRdb's copy has only in-frame clones and lacks some. V and J calls and clone size are given by that table; D and trimming were obtained from the DNA. The profile shows 72,000 or so clones, 89% of them singletons. This TCR was recovered from a man in his fifties or sixties with acute or convalescent COVID-19. The sequencing input was peripheral blood. This chain joins TRBV10-3 and TRBJ1-3; 7 bases map to TRBD1. The CDR3 here is CAISVDRVNTIYF. The CDR3 nucleotides read TGTGCCATCAGTGTAGACAGGGTGAACACCATATATTTT.